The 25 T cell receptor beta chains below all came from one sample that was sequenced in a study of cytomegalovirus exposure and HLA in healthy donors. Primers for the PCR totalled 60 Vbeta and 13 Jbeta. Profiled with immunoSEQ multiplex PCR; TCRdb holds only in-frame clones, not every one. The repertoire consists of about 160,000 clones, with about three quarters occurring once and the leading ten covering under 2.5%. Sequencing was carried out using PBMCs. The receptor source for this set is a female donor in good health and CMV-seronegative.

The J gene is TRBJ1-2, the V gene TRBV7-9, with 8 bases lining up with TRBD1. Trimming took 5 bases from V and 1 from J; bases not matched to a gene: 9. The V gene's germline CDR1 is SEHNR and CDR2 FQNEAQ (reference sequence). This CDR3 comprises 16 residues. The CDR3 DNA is TGTGCCAGCAGCGTCGGAGGTGGACAGGGTAACTATGGCTACACCTTC. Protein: CASSVGGGQGNYGYTF.

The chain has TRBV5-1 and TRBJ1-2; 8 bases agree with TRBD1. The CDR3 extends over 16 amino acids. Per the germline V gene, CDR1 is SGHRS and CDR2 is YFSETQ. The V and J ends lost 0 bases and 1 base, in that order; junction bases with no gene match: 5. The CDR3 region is CASSLGGQGGNYGYTF. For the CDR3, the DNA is TGCGCCAGCAGCTTGGGCGGACAGGGAGGTAACTATGGCTACACCTTC.

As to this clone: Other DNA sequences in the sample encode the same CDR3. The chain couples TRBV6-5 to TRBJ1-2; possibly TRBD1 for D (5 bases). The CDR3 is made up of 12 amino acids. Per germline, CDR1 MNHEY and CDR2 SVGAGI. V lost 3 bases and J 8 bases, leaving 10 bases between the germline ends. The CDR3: CASSYRGLGYTF. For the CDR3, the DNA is TGTGCCAGCAGTTATAGGGGACTGGGCTACACCTTC.

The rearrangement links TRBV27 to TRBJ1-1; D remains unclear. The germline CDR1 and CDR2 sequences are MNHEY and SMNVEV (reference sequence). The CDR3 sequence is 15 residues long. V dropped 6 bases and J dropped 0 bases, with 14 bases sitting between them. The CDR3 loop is CASSLTRNMNTEAFF. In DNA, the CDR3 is TGTGCCAGCAGCTTAACCAGGAACATGAACACTGAAGCTTTCTTT.

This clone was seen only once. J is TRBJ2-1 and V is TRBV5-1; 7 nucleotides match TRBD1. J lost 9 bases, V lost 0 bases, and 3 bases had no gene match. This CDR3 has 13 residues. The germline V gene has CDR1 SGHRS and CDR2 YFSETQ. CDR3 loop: CASSLAPGGEQFF. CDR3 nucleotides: TGCGCCAGCAGCTTGGCCCCAGGGGGTGAGCAGTTCTTC.

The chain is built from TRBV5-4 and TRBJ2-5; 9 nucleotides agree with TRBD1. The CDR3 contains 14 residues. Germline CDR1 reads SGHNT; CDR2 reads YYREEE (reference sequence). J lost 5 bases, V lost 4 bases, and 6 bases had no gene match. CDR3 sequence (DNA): TGTGCCAGCAGCGGATACAGGGGGCGGGAGACCCAGTACTTC. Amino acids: CASSGYRGRETQYF.

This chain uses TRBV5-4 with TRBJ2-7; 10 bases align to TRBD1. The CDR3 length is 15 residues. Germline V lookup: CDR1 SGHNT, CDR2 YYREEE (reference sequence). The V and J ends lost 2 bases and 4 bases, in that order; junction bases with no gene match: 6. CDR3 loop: CASSLPGQGNYEQYF. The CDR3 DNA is TGTGCCAGCAGCTTACCGGGACAGGGGAATTACGAGCAGTACTTC.

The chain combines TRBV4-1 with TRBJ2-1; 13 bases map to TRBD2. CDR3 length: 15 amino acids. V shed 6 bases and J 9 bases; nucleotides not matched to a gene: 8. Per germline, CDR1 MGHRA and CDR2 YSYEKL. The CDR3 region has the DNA TGCGCCAGCAGTGGACTAGCGGGAGAATATGGTGAGCAGTTCTTC. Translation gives CASSGLAGEYGEQFF.

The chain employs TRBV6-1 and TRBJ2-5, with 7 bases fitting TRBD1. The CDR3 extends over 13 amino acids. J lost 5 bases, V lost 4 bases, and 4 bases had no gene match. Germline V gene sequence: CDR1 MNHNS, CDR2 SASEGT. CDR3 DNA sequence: TGTGCCAGCAGTGGACAGGGTGGGGAGACCCAGTACTTC. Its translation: CASSGQGGETQYF.

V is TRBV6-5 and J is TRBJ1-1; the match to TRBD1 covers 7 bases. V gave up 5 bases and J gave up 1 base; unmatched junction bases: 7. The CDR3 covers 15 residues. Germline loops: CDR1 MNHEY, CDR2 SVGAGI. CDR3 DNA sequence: TGTGCCAGCAGTACCCGACAGGGTAGGAACACTGAAGCTTTCTTT. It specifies CASSTRQGRNTEAFF.

CDR3 sequence (DNA): TGTGCCAGCAGTGAAGTCAGGGGAGAGCAGTTCTTC. Translated, it gives CASSEVRGEQFF. The chain employs TRBV6-1 and TRBJ2-1, with TRBD1 as a possible D gene (6 bases). CDR3 length: 12 residues. CDR1 and CDR2 from the germline V gene are MNHNS and SASEGT. Trimming pared 1 base from V and 10 bases from J, leaving 8 bases between.

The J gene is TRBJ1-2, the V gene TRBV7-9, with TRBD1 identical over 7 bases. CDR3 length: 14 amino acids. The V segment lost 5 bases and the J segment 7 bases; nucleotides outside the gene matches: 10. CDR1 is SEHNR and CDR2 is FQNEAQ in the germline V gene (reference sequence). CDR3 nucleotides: TGTGCCAGCAGCCCGAGGGGGCGCAGTTTTGGCTACACCTTC. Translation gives CASSPRGRSFGYTF.

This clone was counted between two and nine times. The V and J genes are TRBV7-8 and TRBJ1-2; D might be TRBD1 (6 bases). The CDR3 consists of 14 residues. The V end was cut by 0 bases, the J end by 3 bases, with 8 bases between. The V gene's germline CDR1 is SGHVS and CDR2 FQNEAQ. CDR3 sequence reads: CASSLAPGDYGYTF. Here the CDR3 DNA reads TGTGCCAGCAGCTTAGCGCCAGGGGACTATGGCTACACCTTC.

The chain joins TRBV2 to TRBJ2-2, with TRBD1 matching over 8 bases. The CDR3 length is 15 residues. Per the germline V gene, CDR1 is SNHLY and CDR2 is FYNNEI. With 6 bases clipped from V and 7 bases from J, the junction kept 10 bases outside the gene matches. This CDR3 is CASSPLSTGDGELFF. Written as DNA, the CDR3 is TGTGCCAGCAGCCCCCTTTCGACAGGGGACGGGGAGCTGTTTTTT.

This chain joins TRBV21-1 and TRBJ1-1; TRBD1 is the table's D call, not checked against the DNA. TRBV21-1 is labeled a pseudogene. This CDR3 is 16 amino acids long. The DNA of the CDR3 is TGTGCCAGCACCACATTGACAGGCAGTGGTGGGACTGAAGCTTTCTTT. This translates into CASTTLTGSGGTEAFF.

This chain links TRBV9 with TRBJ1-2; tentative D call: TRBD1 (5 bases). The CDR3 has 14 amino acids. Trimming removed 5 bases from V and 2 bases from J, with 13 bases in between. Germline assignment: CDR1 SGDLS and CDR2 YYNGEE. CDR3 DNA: TGTGCCAGCAGGGGGGGTCTTGGAAACTATGGCTACACCTTC. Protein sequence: CASRGGLGNYGYTF.

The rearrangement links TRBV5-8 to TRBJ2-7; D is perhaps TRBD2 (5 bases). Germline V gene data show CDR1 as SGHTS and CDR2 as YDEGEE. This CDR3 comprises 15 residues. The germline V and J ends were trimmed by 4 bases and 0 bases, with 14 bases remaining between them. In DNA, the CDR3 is TGTGCCAGCAGCCGGAGGCAGGAAAGCTCCTACGAGCAGTACTTC. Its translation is CASSRRQESSYEQYF.

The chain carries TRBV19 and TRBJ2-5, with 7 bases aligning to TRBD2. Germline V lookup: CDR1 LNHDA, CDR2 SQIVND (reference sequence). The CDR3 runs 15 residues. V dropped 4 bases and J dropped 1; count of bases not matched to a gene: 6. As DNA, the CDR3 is TGTGCCAGTAGTAAGCAGCCGGGGGGCCAAGAGACCCAGTACTTC. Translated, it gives CASSKQPGGQETQYF.

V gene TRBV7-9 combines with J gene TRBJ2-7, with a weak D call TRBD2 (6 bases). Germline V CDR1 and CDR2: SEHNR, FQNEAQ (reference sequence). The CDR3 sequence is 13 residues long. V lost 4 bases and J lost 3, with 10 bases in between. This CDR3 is CASSSGTHYEQYF. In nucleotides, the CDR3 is TGTGCCAGCAGCTCCGGGACTCACTACGAGCAGTACTTC.

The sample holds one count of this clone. The CDR3 spells CASSSYKRNTIYF. In DNA form, the CDR3 reads TGTGCCAGCAGCTCATACAAGAGAAACACCATATATTTT. This chain connects TRBV5-6 to TRBJ1-3, with D unclear. This CDR3 has 13 residues. The germline V and J ends were trimmed by 3 bases and 5 bases, with 9 bases remaining between them. Germline assignment: CDR1 SGHDT and CDR2 YYEEEE. Filled out from reference TRBV5-6 and TRBJ1-3, the complete variable domain reads DAGVTQSPTHLIKTRGQQVTLRCSPKSGHDTVSWYQQALGQGPQFIFQYYEEEERQRGNFPDRFSGHQFPNYSSELNVNALLLGDSALYLCASSSYKRNTIYFGEGSWLTVV.

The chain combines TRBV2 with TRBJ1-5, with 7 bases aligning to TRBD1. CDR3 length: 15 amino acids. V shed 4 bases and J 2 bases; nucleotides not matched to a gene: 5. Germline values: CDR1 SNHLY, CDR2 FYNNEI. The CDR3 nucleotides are TGTGCCAGCAGTGCGGACAGGCTCGGCAATCAGCCCCAGCATTTT. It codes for CASSADRLGNQPQHF.

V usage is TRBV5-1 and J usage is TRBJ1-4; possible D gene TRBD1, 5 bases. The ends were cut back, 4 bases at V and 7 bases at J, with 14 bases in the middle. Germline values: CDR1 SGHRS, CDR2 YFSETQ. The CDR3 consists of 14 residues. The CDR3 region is CASSLGRGSEKLFF. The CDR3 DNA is TGCGCCAGCAGCCTGGGGAGGGGAAGTGAAAAACTGTTTTTT.

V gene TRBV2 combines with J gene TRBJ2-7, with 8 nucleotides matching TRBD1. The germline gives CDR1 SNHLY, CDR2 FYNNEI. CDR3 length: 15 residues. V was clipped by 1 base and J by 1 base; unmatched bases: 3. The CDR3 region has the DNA TGTGCCAGCAGTGAAGGGGGACAGGTATCCTACGAGCAGTACTTC. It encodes CASSEGGQVSYEQYF.

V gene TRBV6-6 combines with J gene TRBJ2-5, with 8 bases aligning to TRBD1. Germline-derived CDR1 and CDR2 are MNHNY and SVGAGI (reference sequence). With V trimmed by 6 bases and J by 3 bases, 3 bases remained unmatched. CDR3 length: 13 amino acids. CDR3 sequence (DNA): TGTGCCAGCAGCCGGACAGGGAAAGAGACCCAGTACTTC. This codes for CASSRTGKETQYF.

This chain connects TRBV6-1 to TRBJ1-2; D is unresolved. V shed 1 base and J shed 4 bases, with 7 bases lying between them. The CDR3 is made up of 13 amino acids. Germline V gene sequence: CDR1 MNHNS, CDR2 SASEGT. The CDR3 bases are TGTGCCAGCAGTGAAGGTAGGAGCTATGGCTACACCTTC. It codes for CASSEGRSYGYTF.